The rows below give T cell receptor beta chains drawn from one sample of a study of blood T cells in healthy people across ages. Using its own MiXCR run on the 5' RACE reads, TCRdb lists one record per CDR3 protein. The sample shows about 1.8 million distinct CDR3 sequences, 40% to 55% of them seen only once. The sequencing input was blood. These receptor sequences come from a woman aged 40 to 50 in good health. Both conserved end residues are part of each CDR3. D genes are given only for firm matches. A clone size is listed for some rows: how often the clone was seen (once, few, many), or a class if it is expanded.

v_gene	abundance	j_gene	d_gene	CDR3aa	CDR3nt
TRBV6-2/TRBV6-3	.	TRBJ2-1	.	CASSLLAGSAYNEQFF	TGTGCCAGCAGTTTACTCGCGGGATCGGCCTACAATGAGCAGTTCTTC
TRBV10-3	few	TRBJ1-2	TRBD1	CAINYGQGGYGYTF	TGTGCCATCAACTACGGACAGGGGGGCTATGGCTACACCTTC
TRBV4-2	few	TRBJ2-7	TRBD2	CASSQLPPSGGSYEQYF	TGTGCCAGCAGCCAACTCCCCCCTAGCGGGGGATCCTACGAGCAGTACTTC
TRBV9	few	TRBJ2-7	TRBD1	CASSDGQGADYEQYF	TGTGCCAGCAGCGATGGACAGGGGGCAGACTACGAGCAGTACTTC
TRBV29-1	few	TRBJ1-1	.	CSVSWDTEAFF	TGCAGTGTTTCTTGGGACACTGAAGCTTTCTTT
TRBV6-5	.	TRBJ2-1	.	CASSSLVWGEGNEQFF	TGTGCCAGCAGTTCCCTAGTCTGGGGCGAGGGAAATGAGCAGTTCTTC
TRBV6-2/TRBV6-3	few	TRBJ2-7	.	CASSYTGLRGLYEQYF	TGTGCCAGCAGTTACACCGGGTTAAGGGGCCTCTACGAGCAGTACTTC
TRBV24-1	.	TRBJ2-7	.	CATGQSSYNEQYF	TGTGCCACCGGACAGAGCTCCTACAATGAGCAGTACTTC
TRBV27	.	TRBJ2-7	.	CASSPPRGGEQYF	TGTGCCAGCAGTCCCCCCCGAGGCGGCGAGCAGTACTTC
TRBV5-1	.	TRBJ1-4	.	CASSLDKTYGGNEKLFF	TGCGCCAGCAGCTTGGACAAGACGTACGGGGGTAATGAAAAACTGTTTTTT
TRBV7-2	few	TRBJ1-2	TRBD1	CASSLAGDRGKKGYTF	TGTGCCAGCAGCTTAGCGGGGGACAGGGGAAAAAAGGGCTACACCTTC
TRBV18	.	TRBJ2-1	.	CASSSSGTYDEQFF	TGTGCCAGCTCATCCTCCGGGACTTACGATGAGCAGTTCTTC
TRBV6-1	.	TRBJ1-6	.	CASNEGSPLHF	TGTGCCAGCAACGAAGGTTCCCCCCTCCACTTT
TRBV24-1	.	TRBJ2-6	.	CATSGLGSGANVLTF	TGTGCCACCTCGGGACTGGGCTCTGGGGCCAACGTCCTGACTTTC
TRBV20-1	.	TRBJ2-1	.	CSAIEDGDNEQFF	TGCAGTGCAATAGAGGACGGGGACAATGAGCAGTTCTTC
TRBV3-1	.	TRBJ2-1	.	CASSPTRGASYNEQFF	TGTGCCAGCAGCCCTACAAGGGGGGCCTCCTACAATGAGCAGTTCTTC
TRBV6-6	many	TRBJ2-1	.	CASSAQGNEQFF	TGTGCCAGCAGCGCACAGGGAAATGAGCAGTTCTTC
TRBV5-6	.	TRBJ2-3	.	CASSSVLPSDTQYF	TGTGCCAGCAGCTCAGTACTACCCTCCGATACGCAGTATTTT
TRBV18	.	TRBJ2-7	TRBD1	CASSPQRGREQYF	TGTGCCAGCTCACCACAAAGGGGGCGCGAGCAGTACTTC
TRBV6-6	once	TRBJ1-2	.	CASSYSRAGEGYGYTF	TGTGCCAGCAGTTACTCGAGGGCAGGGGAGGGCTATGGCTACACCTTC
TRBV27	.	TRBJ2-5	.	CASSLSIATQYF	TGTGCCAGCAGTTTATCCATTGCGACCCAGTACTTC
TRBV7-9	.	TRBJ2-6	TRBD1	CASSILQGGISGANVLTF	TGTGCCAGCAGCATATTACAGGGGGGTATATCTGGGGCCAACGTCCTGACTTTC